This TCR beta chain was profiled in a study of T cell changes during pregnancy in multiple sclerosis. Some clones are missing from TCRdb's copy, which holds only in-frame ones; the method was immunoSEQ multiplex PCR. The sample shows some 96,000 clones, roughly 90% of them seen only once. Trimming removed 8 bases at V and 8 bases at J, with 16 bases between. The germline gives CDR1 MNHNS, CDR2 SASEGT. The CDR3 sequence is 13 residues long. This sample comprised peripheral blood, obtained after pregnancy. The sequence was obtained from a female donor with multiple sclerosis, enrolled in a pregnancy study. The chain joins TRBV6-1 to TRBJ1-5; possibly TRBD1 for D (6 bases). The CDR3 sequence: CASLDDRSKPQHF. The CDR3 nucleotides are TGTGCCAGCCTTGACGACAGGTCCAAGCCCCAGCATTTT.